This TCR beta chain was identified in a study of OX40 agonist ivuxolimab in advanced cancers. General study findings and limits: Compared with CD4+, CD8+ T cells on average had more expanded clones. Determination of antigen specificity was not performed for the expanded peripheral T cells.

V lost 5 bases and J lost 8, with 12 bases in between. Germline values: CDR1 SEHNR, CDR2 FQNEAQ (reference sequence). This CDR3 has 12 amino acids. The investigators sampled blood at baseline, at cycle 4 day 1, and at cycle 7 day 1. On this clone: Its antigen is unknown.

TCRdb keeps only in-frame clones here, not all; method: immunoSEQ multiplex PCR. The sample lists over 55,000 clones; about 88% were seen once. This material consisted of CD4+ or CD8+ T cells sorted from blood, taken in a trial of the OX40 agonist ivuxolimab. This receptor was taken from an adult with an advanced solid tumor such as melanoma, head and neck, liver or kidney cancer. V is TRBV7-9 and J is TRBJ1-2; D is unclear. The CDR3 DNA sequence: TGTGCCAGCAGCCCGGAGCTAGGCGGCTACACCTTC. This translates into CASSPELGGYTF.